A single sample gave rise to the 19 T cell receptor beta chains below, sequenced in a study of blood T cell repertoires in COVID-19. Sequencing used immunoSEQ multiplex PCR; TCRdb keeps in-frame clones, though not all of them. The data contain some 45,000 clones, more than 75% of them singletons. Sequencing was performed on peripheral blood. The source is a man between 65 and 80 years old with acute or convalescent COVID-19.

This chain uses TRBV19 with TRBJ1-1; D gene uncertain. V was shortened by 1 base and J by 3 bases, with 12 bases between the two germline ends. Germline V gives CDR1 LNHDA, CDR2 SQIVND (reference sequence). The length of the CDR3 is 15 residues. CDR3 region: CASSIGGGLDTEAFF. The DNA for the CDR3 is TGTGCCAGTAGTATAGGTGGCGGTCTGGACACTGAAGCTTTCTTT.

The chain couples TRBV4-3 to TRBJ2-1, with 9 positions matching TRBD2. Germline loops: CDR1 LGHNA, CDR2 YSLEER. The CDR3 is 15 residues long. Germline trimming cut 0 bases from V and 10 bases from J; bases unmatched to any gene: 7. In DNA form, the CDR3 reads TGCGCCAGCAGCCAAGAGATAGCGGGGGCCCGGGAGCAGTTCTTC. Translating gives CASSQEIAGAREQFF.

V usage is TRBV18 and J usage is TRBJ2-1; 7 bases fit TRBD2. Per the germline V gene, CDR1 is KGHSH and CDR2 is LQKENI. The CDR3 is made up of 15 amino acids. V lost 3 bases to trimming and J lost 0 bases; unmatched junction nucleotides: 2. The CDR3 reads CASSPRGSSYNEQFF. For the CDR3, the DNA is TGTGCCAGCTCACCGCGGGGGAGCTCCTACAATGAGCAGTTCTTC.

The chain has TRBV4-3 and TRBJ2-1; 9 positions match TRBD2. The junction had 8 bases not matched to a gene; V was cut back by 1 base and J by 10 bases. Germline CDR1 is LGHNA and CDR2 is YSLEER. This CDR3 has 15 amino acids. CDR3 in amino acids: CASSQARGGAREQFF. The DNA for the CDR3 is TGCGCCAGCAGCCAAGCCCGCGGGGGGGCCCGGGAGCAGTTCTTC.

The chain links TRBV19 to TRBJ1-5; D possibly corresponds to TRBD1 (5 bases). V lost 3 bases, J lost 0 bases, and 12 bases lay in between. Germline values: CDR1 LNHDA, CDR2 SQIVND (reference sequence). This CDR3 has 16 residues. The CDR3 region has the DNA TGTGCCAGTAGTATCCGGACACATAATAGCAATCAGCCCCAGCATTTT. It yields the protein CASSIRTHNSNQPQHF.

The genes are TRBV7-3 and TRBJ2-1; 11 bases line up with TRBD2. The ends lost 5 bases at V and 5 bases at J; junction bases unmatched: 2. CDR1 is SGHTA and CDR2 is FQGTGA in the germline V gene. The CDR3 totals 14 residues. DNA for the CDR3: TGTGCCAGCAGCCGACTAGCGGGGAACAATGAGCAGTTCTTC. Residues: CASSRLAGNNEQFF.

The rearrangement uses TRBV7-2 and TRBJ1-2; no reliable D call. Germline loops: CDR1 SGHTA, CDR2 FQGNSA. V lost 5 bases and J 7 bases, leaving 17 bases between the germline ends. The CDR3 loop spans 14 amino acids. The CDR3 region is CASSRGGLAVGYTF. As DNA, the CDR3 is TGTGCCAGCAGCCGGGGAGGGTTAGCGGTTGGCTACACCTTC.

The gene calls are TRBV4-3 and TRBJ1-6, with D uncertain. Looked up from germline, CDR1 is LGHNA and CDR2 is YSLEER. With 1 base removed from V and 10 bases from J, the gap between germline ends came to 14 bases. This CDR3 is 15 amino acids long. The CDR3 protein is CASSQVWEDRSPLHF. CDR3 DNA sequence: TGCGCCAGCAGCCAAGTATGGGAGGATAGGTCACCCCTCCACTTT.

The gene calls are TRBV19 and TRBJ2-3; a weak D match, TRBD1 (6 bases). V was trimmed by 6 bases and J by 1 base, leaving 14 bases between them. CDR1 is LNHDA, CDR2 SQIVND, per germline (reference sequence). The CDR3 loop spans 15 amino acids. CDR3 in amino acids: CASSLGAGGTDTQYF. As DNA, the CDR3 is TGTGCCAGTAGCCTCGGGGCAGGGGGCACAGATACGCAGTATTTT.

This clone was seen more than once but under ten times. The chain recombines TRBV7-3 with TRBJ1-5; a possible D gene is TRBD1 (6 bases). V gave up 4 bases and J gave up 0 bases, with 13 bases separating them. The CDR3 covers 16 residues. Germline V gene data show CDR1 as SGHTA and CDR2 as FQGTGA. The CDR3 coding sequence is TGTGCCAGCAGCTCCTCAGGGGCGATTAGCAATCAGCCCCAGCATTTT. This translates into CASSSSGAISNQPQHF.

V usage is TRBV14 and J usage is TRBJ2-1; D is perhaps TRBD1 (6 bases). From germline, CDR1 is SGHDN and CDR2 FVKESK. V was cut by 6 bases and J by 0 bases, with 9 bases left in between. The CDR3 is made up of 14 amino acids. The CDR3 region is CASRGASSYNEQFF. As DNA, the CDR3 is TGTGCCAGCAGGGGGGCCAGCTCCTACAATGAGCAGTTCTTC.

The CDR3 protein is CASSLTGTGAYEQYF. In DNA form, the CDR3 reads TGCGCCAGCAGCTTAACCGGGACAGGGGCTTACGAGCAGTACTTC. This chain joins TRBV5-1 and TRBJ2-7; TRBD1 aligns across 10 bases. Germline lookup yields CDR1 SGHRS and CDR2 YFSETQ. V trimming: 2 bases; J trimming: 4 bases; junction bases outside the gene matches: 6. The CDR3 is 15 residues long.

The V call is TRBV6-1, the J call TRBJ2-7, with D possibly matching TRBD2 (6 bases). The CDR3 sequence is 12 residues long. Trimming stripped 2 bases from V and 6 bases from J, with 8 bases between. Germline V lookup: CDR1 MNHNS, CDR2 SASEGT. CDR3 in DNA: TGTGCCAGCAGTGAAATCGGGGGCGAGCAGTACTTC. It encodes CASSEIGGEQYF.

V usage is TRBV3-1 (or the pseudogene TRBV3-2) and J usage is TRBJ1-2; 7 bases map to TRBD1. Trimming at V came to 4 bases and at J to 6 bases, leaving 11 bases not matched to a gene. Germline lookup yields CDR1 LGHDT and CDR2 YNNKEL (reference sequence). The CDR3 covers 15 residues. The CDR3 coding sequence is TGTGCCAGCAGCCCATTTCCAGGGGGTTCAGATGGCTACACCTTC. Translating gives CASSPFPGGSDGYTF.

This clone occurred a few times. This chain connects TRBV25-1 to TRBJ1-1; 10 nucleotides line up with TRBD1. The CDR3 runs to 15 residues. Germline CDR1 MGHDK, CDR2 SYGVNS. V lost 3 bases, J lost 5 bases, and 6 bases stayed unmatched. CDR3 sequence: CASSDGTGVRTEAFF. CDR3 bases: TGTGCCAGCAGTGACGGGACAGGGGTCAGGACTGAAGCTTTCTTT. Filled out from reference TRBV25-1 and TRBJ1-1, the complete variable domain reads EADIYQTPRYLVIGTGKKITLECSQTMGHDKMYWYQQDPGMELHLIHYSYGVNSTEKGDLSSESTVSRIRTEHFPLTLESARPSHTSQYLCASSDGTGVRTEAFFGQGTRLTVV.

The J gene is TRBJ2-7, the V gene TRBV6-6; D gene uncertain. Germline V gene sequence: CDR1 MNHNY, CDR2 SVGAGI (reference sequence). This CDR3 has 13 amino acids. The V end was cut by 4 bases, the J end by 3 bases, with 10 bases between. The CDR3 here is CASSSPEFYEQYF. In nucleotides, the CDR3 is TGTGCCAGCAGTTCCCCTGAGTTCTACGAGCAGTACTTC.

The chain couples TRBV28 to TRBJ2-7, with D uncertain. CDR1 is MDHEN and CDR2 is SYDVKM in the germline V gene. V was trimmed by 2 bases and J by 4 bases, leaving 15 bases between them. The CDR3 extends over 15 amino acids. CDR3 bases: TGTGCCAGCAGTTTAGAGACGGGTGGTTGGTACGAGCAGTACTTC. Translation gives CASSLETGGWYEQYF.

The CDR3 is CARGGTGQETQYF. The DNA for the CDR3 is TGTGCTAGGGGGGGGACAGGACAAGAGACCCAGTACTTC. The V gene is TRBV12-5, the J gene TRBJ2-5, with D possibly being TRBD1 (8 bases). Germline V gene lookup returns CDR1 LGHNT and CDR2 FRNRAP. The CDR3 totals 13 residues. V was cut by 9 bases and J by 2 bases, with 13 bases left in between. The full variable domain, rest sourced from reference TRBV12-5 and TRBJ2-5, is DARVTQTPRHKVTEMGQEVTMRCQPILGHNTVFWYRQTMMQGLELLAYFRNRAPLDDSGMPKDRFSAEMPDATLATLKIQPSEPRDSAVYFCARGGTGQETQYFGPGTRLLVL.

The chain has TRBV2 and TRBJ1-1, with a possible D match to TRBD1 (6 bases). CDR3 length: 14 residues. Germline CDR1 and CDR2: SNHLY and FYNNEI. Deletions cut 8 bases from V and 3 bases from J, with 16 bases between. The CDR3 region is CASPKGGGYTEAFF. Written as DNA, the CDR3 is TGTGCCAGCCCGAAGGGGGGAGGGTACACTGAAGCTTTCTTT. Complete variable domain (other parts from reference TRBV2 and TRBJ1-1): EPEVTQTPSHQVTQMGQEVILRCVPISNHLYFYWYRQILGQKVEFLVSFYNNEISEKSEIFDDQFSVERPDGSNFTLKIRSTKLEDSAMYFCASPKGGGYTEAFFGQGTRLTVV.